The present T cell receptor (beta chain) was sequenced within a study of shared clonotypes between healthy human individuals. On this clone itself: The antigen remains undetermined.

CDR3 length: 13 residues. The germline gives CDR1 SGHNT, CDR2 YYREEE (reference sequence). V trimming: 4 bases; J trimming: 7 bases; junction bases outside the gene matches: 3. Study-level points and caveats: Estimated richness values were generally larger in naive subsets than in memory subsets.

Data came from immunoSEQ multiplex PCR; TCRdb stores just in-frame clones and leaves some out. The repertoire consists of a few million clones, with around nine tenths occurring once and the leading ten covering around 0.14%. Sequenced input: naive CD4+ T cells sorted from blood. Documented subset: CD45RA+ positively selected. The chain recombines TRBV5-4 with TRBJ2-1, with TRBD2 matching over 9 bases. The receptor comes from a man aged 18-30 years in good health. The chain's CDR3 is CASSRLADNEQFF. CDR3 bases: TGTGCCAGCAGCCGACTAGCGGATAATGAGCAGTTCTTC.